The sequence of this TCR beta chain was determined in a study of blood T cell repertoires in COVID-19. The table came from immunoSEQ multiplex PCR; TCRdb's copy has only in-frame clones and leaves some out. Counted here are roughly 100,000 clones, roughly 79% occurring once; the ten biggest clones make up under 11%. This CDR3 spans 12 amino acids. Trimming took off 4 bases at V and 5 bases at J, with 12 bases between the two ends. CDR1 and CDR2 (germline): SQVTM, ANQGSEA. The sequenced sample was peripheral blood. The gene calls are TRBV29-1 and TRBJ2-7; tentatively, D is TRBD1 (5 bases). The receptor was isolated from a man aged 65 to 79 with acute or convalescent COVID-19. This chain's CDR3 is CSVVQGFNEQYF. The CDR3 coding sequence is TGCAGCGTTGTGCAGGGATTTAACGAGCAGTACTTC.